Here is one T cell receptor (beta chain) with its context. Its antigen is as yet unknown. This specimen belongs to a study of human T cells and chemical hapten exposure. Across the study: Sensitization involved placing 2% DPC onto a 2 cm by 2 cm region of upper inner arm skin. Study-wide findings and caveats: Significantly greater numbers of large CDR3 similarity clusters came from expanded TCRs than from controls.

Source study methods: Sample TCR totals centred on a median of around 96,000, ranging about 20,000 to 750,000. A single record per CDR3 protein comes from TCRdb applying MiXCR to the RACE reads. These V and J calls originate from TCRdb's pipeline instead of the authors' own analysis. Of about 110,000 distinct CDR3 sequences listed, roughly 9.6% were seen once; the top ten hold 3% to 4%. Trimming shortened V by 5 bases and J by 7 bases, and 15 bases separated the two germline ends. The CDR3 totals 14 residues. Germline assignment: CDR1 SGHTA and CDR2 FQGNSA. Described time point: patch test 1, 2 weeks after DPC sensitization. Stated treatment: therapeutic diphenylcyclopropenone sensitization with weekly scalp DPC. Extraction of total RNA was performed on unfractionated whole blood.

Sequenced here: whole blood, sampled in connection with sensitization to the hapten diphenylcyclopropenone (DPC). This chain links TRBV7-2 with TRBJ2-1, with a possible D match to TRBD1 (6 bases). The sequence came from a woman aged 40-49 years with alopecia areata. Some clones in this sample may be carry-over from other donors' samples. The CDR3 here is CASSKRVGGNEQFF. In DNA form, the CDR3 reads TGTGCCAGCAGCAAAAGGGTAGGGGGAAATGAGCAGTTCTTC.